The rows below give T cell receptor beta chains drawn from one sample of a study of blood T cell repertoires in COVID-19. The method was immunoSEQ multiplex PCR; TCRdb's version includes in-frame clones alone and lacks a portion of them. The table lists a few hundred thousand clones, roughly nine tenths of them singletons. The sequenced sample was PBMCs or T cells enriched from blood (not recorded which). Receptor source: a human donor in a cohort exposed to, infected with or recovered from COVID-19 (not recorded which). The donor label of this sample is uncertain. Each CDR3 is given with its conserved first and last residue. Fields, in order: V gene, clone size, CDR3 protein. Size is stated for part of the rows, as once, few or many counts, or as a class when the clone is expanded.

v_gene: TRBV3-1/TRBV3-2
abundance: -
CDR3aa: CASSFNPGGTSGNTIYF

v_gene: TRBV12-5
abundance: -
CDR3aa: CASGLSQGTGELFF

v_gene: TRBV6-1
abundance: once
CDR3aa: CASSENTQGAFGDTQYF

v_gene: TRBV18
abundance: -
CDR3aa: CASSQGSRANNEQFF

v_gene: TRBV18
abundance: -
CDR3aa: CASSPPGLAGEKLFF

v_gene: TRBV12-3/TRBV12-4
abundance: -
CDR3aa: CASSSGHKEAFF

v_gene: TRBV28
abundance: once
CDR3aa: CASSHGTNSYEQYF

v_gene: TRBV18
abundance: -
CDR3aa: CASSGRDRASNQPQHF

v_gene: TRBV27
abundance: -
CDR3aa: CASTLTGLAGGINTGELFF

v_gene: TRBV7-3
abundance: -
CDR3aa: CASSPSGGEVTQYF

v_gene: TRBV19
abundance: -
CDR3aa: CASRAGQHSTEAFF

v_gene: TRBV19
abundance: -
CDR3aa: CASKWTSGESTDTQYF

v_gene: TRBV10-3
abundance: -
CDR3aa: CAIRKNPPGQGATEAFF

v_gene: TRBV5-1
abundance: -
CDR3aa: CASSLETYRSSYNEQFF

v_gene: TRBV11-2
abundance: -
CDR3aa: CASSFGDWNSYEQYF

v_gene: TRBV28
abundance: -
CDR3aa: CASSKGTGGNSPLHF

v_gene: TRBV27
abundance: -
CDR3aa: CASSDRANNSPLHF

v_gene: TRBV9
abundance: once
CDR3aa: CASSVEVFGWDTINEQFF

v_gene: TRBV28
abundance: -
CDR3aa: CASSPSTGPGDEQFF

v_gene: TRBV29-1
abundance: -
CDR3aa: CSVEGNGDEQYF

v_gene: TRBV10-3
abundance: once
CDR3aa: CAISERGGLNEQFF

v_gene: TRBV5-5
abundance: few
CDR3aa: CASSWTVLNTGELFF

v_gene: TRBV2
abundance: -
CDR3aa: CASIRAENTGELFF

v_gene: TRBV2
abundance: -
CDR3aa: CASAVVGDEAFF

v_gene: TRBV5-5
abundance: -
CDR3aa: CASSFRTEGSPLHF

v_gene: TRBV19
abundance: -
CDR3aa: CASSGSSSYNSPLHF

v_gene: TRBV5-4
abundance: -
CDR3aa: CASSPNRDRGNNEQFF

v_gene: TRBV7-2
abundance: -
CDR3aa: CASSLGPGDYGYTF

v_gene: TRBV10-3
abundance: -
CDR3aa: CAISVDRGRIDEQFF

v_gene: TRBV5-5
abundance: -
CDR3aa: CASSLQGDSGNTIYF

v_gene: TRBV9
abundance: -
CDR3aa: CASSVGAGQGKRDTQYF

v_gene: TRBV3-1/TRBV3-2
abundance: -
CDR3aa: CASSLDTGNTEAFF

v_gene: TRBV5-6
abundance: -
CDR3aa: CASSPFGLGNTGELFF

v_gene: TRBV11-3
abundance: -
CDR3aa: CASSRGRGNEQFF

v_gene: TRBV15
abundance: -
CDR3aa: CATSRGGSYEQYF

v_gene: TRBV2
abundance: once
CDR3aa: CASRGRRGNEAFF

v_gene: TRBV19
abundance: -
CDR3aa: CGSAVEDSGGYSNQPQHF

v_gene: TRBV11-3
abundance: -
CDR3aa: CASSLRRGFIADTQYF

v_gene: TRBV12-5
abundance: -
CDR3aa: CASGLPQTGGYGYTF

v_gene: TRBV7-2
abundance: -
CDR3aa: CASSPGQDYGYTF

v_gene: TRBV19
abundance: -
CDR3aa: CASSIGTGGYEQYF

v_gene: TRBV7-6
abundance: once
CDR3aa: CASSLMGGVNYGYTF

v_gene: TRBV9
abundance: once
CDR3aa: CASSETTGPEKLFF

v_gene: TRBV19
abundance: once
CDR3aa: CASSIQGQGSYEQYF

v_gene: TRBV24-1
abundance: -
CDR3aa: CATSDPRGNQPQHF

v_gene: TRBV19
abundance: -
CDR3aa: CASSIQAGGNYGYTF

v_gene: TRBV7-8
abundance: -
CDR3aa: CASSPGTVNTEAFF